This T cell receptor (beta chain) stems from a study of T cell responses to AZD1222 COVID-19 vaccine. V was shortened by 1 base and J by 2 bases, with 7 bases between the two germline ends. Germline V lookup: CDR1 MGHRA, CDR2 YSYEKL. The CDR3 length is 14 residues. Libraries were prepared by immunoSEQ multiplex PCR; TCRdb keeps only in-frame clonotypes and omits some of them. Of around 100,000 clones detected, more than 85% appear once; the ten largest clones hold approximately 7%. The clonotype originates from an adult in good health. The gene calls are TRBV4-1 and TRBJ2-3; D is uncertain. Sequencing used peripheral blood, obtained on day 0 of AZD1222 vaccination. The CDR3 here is CASSQGAATDTQYF. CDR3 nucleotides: TGCGCCAGCAGCCAAGGGGCGGCCACAGATACGCAGTATTTT.